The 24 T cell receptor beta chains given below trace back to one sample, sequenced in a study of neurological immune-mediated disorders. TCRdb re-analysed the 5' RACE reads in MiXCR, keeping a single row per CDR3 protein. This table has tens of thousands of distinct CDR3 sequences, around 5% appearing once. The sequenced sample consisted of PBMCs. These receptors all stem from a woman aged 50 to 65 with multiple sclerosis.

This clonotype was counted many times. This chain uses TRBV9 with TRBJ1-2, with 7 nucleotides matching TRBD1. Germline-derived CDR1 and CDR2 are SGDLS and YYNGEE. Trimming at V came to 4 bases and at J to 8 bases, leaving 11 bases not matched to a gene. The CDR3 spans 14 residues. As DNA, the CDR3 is TGTGCCAGCAGCAGGGACAGTTCCCTTCGGGGCTACACCTTC. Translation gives CASSRDSSLRGYTF. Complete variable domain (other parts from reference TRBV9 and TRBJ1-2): DSGVTQTPKHLITATGQRVTLRCSPRSGDLSVYWYQQSLDQGLQFLIQYYNGEERAKGNILERFSAQQFPDLHSELNLSSLELGDSALYFCASSRDSSLRGYTFGSGTRLTVV.

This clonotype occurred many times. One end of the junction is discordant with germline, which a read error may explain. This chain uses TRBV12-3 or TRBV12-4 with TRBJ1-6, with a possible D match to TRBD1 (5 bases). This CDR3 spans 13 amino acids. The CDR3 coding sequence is TGTGCCAGCAGTCTAATGGGGCGTTCACCCCTCAACTTT. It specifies CASSLMGRSPLNF.

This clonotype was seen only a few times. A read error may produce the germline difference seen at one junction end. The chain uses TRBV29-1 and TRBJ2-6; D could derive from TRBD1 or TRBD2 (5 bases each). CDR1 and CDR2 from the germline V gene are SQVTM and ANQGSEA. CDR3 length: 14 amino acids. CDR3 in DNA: TGCAGCGTTGTCGAGGGCACTGGGGCCAAAGTCCTGACTTTC. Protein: CSVVEGTGAKVLTF.

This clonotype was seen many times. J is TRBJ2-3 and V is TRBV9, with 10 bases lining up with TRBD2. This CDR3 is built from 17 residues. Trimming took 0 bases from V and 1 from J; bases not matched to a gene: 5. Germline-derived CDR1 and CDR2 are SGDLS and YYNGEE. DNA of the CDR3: TGTGCCAGCAGCGTAGGGGTAGCGGGGGGTCGCACAGATACGCAGTATTTT. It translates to CASSVGVAGGRTDTQYF.

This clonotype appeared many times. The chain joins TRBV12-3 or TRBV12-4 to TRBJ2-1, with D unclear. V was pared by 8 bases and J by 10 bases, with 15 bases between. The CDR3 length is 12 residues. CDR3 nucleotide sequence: TGTGCCAGCTTAACGACCCCCCGGGAGCAGTTCTTC. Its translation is CASLTTPREQFF.

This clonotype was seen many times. The CDR3 loop reads CSAKGARNTEAFF. The CDR3 bases are TGCAGTGCTAAGGGTGCGAGGAACACTGAAGCTTTCTTT. The chain joins TRBV20-1 to TRBJ1-1; D ambiguous. CDR3 length: 13 residues. Germline values: CDR1 DFQATT, CDR2 SNEGSKA (reference sequence). The germline V and J ends were trimmed by 4 bases and 1 base, with 10 bases remaining between them.

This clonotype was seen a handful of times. CDR3 DNA: TGTGCCACCCGCTCGGGAAGAGAGACTGAAGCTTTCTTT. Protein product: CATRSGRETEAFF. The rearrangement links TRBV18 to TRBJ1-1; D unclear. CDR1 is KGHSH and CDR2 is LQKENI in the germline V gene. Trimming removed 10 bases from V and 5 bases from J, with 17 bases in between. The CDR3 length is 13 residues.

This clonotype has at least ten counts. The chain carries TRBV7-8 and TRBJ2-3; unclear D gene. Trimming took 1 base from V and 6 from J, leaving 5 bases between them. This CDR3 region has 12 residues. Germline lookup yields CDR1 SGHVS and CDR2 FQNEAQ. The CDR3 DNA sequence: TGTGCCAGCAGCTTAGAGACGGATACGCAGTATTTT. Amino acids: CASSLETDTQYF.

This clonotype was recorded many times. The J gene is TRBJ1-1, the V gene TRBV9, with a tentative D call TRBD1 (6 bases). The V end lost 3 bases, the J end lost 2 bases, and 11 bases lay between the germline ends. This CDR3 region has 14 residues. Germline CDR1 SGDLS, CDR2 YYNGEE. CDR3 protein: CASSGDRFNTEAFF. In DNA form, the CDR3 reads TGTGCCAGCAGCGGAGACAGGTTCAACACTGAAGCTTTCTTT.

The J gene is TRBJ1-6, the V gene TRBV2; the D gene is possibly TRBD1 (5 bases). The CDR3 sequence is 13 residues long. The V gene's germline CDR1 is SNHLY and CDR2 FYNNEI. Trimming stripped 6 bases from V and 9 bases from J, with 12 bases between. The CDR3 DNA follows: TGTGCCAGCAGGGAGATTGGGGGTTCACCCCTCCACTTT. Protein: CASREIGGSPLHF.

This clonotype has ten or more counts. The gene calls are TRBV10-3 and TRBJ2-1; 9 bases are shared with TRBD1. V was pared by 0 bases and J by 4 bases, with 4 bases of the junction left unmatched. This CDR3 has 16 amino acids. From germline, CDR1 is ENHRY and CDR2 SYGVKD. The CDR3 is CAISESGTGLYNEQFF. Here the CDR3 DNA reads TGTGCCATCAGTGAGTCCGGGACAGGGCTTTACAATGAGCAGTTCTTC.

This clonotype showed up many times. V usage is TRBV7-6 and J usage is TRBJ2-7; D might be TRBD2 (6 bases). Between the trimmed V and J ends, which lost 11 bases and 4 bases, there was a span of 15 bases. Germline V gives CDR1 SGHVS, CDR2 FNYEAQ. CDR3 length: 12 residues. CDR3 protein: CAGGTDPYEQYV. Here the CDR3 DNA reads TGTGCCGGCGGGACGGACCCTTACGAGCAGTACGTC.

CDR3 sequence reads: CASSLGTSNTEAFF. The DNA for the CDR3 is TGCGCCAGCAGCTTAGGGACGTCGAACACTGAAGCTTTCTTT. The chain is built from TRBV5-1 and TRBJ1-1, with D possibly being TRBD1 (5 bases). The length of the CDR3 is 14 residues. V shed 2 bases and J shed 1 base, with 9 bases lying between them. Germline-derived CDR1 and CDR2 are SGHRS and YFSETQ.

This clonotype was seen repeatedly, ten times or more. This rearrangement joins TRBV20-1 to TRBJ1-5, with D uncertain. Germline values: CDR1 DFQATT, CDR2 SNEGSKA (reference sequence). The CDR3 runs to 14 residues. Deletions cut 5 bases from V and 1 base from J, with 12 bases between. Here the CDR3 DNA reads TGCAGTGCTGGATACTCGCACAGCAATCAGCCCCAGCATTTT. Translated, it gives CSAGYSHSNQPQHF.

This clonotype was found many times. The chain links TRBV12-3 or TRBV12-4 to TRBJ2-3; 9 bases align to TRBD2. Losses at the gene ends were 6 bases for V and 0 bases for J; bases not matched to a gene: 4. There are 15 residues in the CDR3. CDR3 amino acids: CASSGTSGSTDTQYF. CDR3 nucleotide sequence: TGTGCCAGCAGCGGAACTAGCGGGAGCACAGATACGCAGTATTTT.

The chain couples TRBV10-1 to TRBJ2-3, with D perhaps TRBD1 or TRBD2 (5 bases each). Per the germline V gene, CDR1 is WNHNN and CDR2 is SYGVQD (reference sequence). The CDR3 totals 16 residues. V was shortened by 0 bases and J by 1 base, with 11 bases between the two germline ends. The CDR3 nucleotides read TGCGCCAGCAGTGAGTCGAGGGGTTGGGGCACAGATACGCAGTATTTT. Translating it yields CASSESRGWGTDTQYF.

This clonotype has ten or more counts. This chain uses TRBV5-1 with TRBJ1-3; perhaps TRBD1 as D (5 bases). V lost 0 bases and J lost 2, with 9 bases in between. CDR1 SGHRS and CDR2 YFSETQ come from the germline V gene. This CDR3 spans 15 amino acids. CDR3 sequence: CASSLVGDAGNTIYF. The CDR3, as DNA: TGCGCCAGCAGCTTGGTTGGGGACGCTGGAAACACCATATATTTT.

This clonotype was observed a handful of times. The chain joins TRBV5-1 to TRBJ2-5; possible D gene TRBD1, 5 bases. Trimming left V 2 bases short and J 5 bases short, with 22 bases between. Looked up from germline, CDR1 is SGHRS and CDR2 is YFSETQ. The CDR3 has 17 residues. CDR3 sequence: CASSLSLDSLGGETQYF. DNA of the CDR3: TGCGCCAGCAGCTTATCCTTAGACAGCTTAGGTGGGGAGACCCAGTACTTC.

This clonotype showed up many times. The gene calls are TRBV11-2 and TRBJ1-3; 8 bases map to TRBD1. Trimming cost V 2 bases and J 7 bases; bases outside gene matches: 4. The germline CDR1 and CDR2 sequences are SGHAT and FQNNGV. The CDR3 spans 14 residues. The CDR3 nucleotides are TGTGCCAGCAGCTTATGGCGACAGGGGAACACCATATATTTT. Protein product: CASSLWRQGNTIYF.

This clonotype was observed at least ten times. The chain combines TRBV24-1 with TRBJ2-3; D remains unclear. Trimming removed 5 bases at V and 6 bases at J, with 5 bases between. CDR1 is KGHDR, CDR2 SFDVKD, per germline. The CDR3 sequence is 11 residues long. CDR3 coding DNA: TGTGCCACCAGTGCCCGGGATACGCAGTATTTT. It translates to CATSARDTQYF.

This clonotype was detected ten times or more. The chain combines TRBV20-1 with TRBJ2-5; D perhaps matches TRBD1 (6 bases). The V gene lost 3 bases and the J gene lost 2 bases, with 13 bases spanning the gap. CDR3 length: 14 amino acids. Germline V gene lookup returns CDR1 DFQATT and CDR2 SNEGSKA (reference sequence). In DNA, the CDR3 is TGCAGTGCTAGTAAGGGACACCTACAAGAGACCCAGTACTTC. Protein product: CSASKGHLQETQYF.

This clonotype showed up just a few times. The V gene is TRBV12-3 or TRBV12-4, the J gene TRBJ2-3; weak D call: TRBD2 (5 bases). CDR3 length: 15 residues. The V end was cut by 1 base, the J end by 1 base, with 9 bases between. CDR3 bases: TGTGCCAGCAGTTTAGGGACTTTCCGCACAGATACGCAGTATTTT. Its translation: CASSLGTFRTDTQYF.

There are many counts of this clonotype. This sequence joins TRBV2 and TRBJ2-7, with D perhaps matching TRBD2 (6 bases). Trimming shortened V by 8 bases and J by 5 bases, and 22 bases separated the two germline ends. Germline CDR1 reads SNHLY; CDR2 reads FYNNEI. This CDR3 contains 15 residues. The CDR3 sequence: CASEPVGGDANEQYF. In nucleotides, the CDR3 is TGTGCCAGCGAGCCGGTGGGGGGAGACGCGAACGAGCAGTACTTC.

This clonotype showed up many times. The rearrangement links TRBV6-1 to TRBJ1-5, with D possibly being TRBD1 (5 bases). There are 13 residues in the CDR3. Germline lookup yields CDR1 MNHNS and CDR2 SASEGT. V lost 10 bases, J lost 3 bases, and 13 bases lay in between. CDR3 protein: CAIPGTHNQPQHF. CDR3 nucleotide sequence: TGTGCCATCCCAGGGACCCACAATCAGCCCCAGCATTTT.